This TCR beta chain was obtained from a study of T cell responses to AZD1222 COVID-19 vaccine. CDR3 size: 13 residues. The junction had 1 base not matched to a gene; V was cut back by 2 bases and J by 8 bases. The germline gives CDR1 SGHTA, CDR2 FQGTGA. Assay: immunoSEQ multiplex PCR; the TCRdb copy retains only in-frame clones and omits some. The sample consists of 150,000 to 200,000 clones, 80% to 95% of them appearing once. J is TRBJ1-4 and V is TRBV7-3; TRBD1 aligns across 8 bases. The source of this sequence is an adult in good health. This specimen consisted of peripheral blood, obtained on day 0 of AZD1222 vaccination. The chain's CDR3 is CASSLDRGEKLFF. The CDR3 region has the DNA TGTGCCAGCAGCTTAGACAGGGGAGAAAAACTGTTTTTT.